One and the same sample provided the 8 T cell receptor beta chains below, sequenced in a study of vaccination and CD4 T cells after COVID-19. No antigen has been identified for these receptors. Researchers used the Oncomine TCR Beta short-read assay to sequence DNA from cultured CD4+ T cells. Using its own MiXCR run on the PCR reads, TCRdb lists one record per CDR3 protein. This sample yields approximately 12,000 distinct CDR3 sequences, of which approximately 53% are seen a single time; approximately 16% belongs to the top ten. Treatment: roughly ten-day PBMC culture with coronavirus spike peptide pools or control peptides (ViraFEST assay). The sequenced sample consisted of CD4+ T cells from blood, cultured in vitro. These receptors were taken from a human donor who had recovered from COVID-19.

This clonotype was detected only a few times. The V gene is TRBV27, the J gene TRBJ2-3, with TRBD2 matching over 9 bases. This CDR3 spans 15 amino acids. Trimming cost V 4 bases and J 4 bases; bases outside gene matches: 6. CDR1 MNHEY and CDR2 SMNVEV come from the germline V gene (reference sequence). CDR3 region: CASSWGGRGADTQYF. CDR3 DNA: TGTGCCAGCAGTTGGGGCGGGAGGGGGGCAGATACGCAGTATTTT.

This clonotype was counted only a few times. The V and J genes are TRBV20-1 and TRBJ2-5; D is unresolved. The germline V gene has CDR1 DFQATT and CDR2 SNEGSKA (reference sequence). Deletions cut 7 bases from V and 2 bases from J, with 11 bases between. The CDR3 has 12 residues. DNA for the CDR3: TGCAGTGGCGCCCGGCATCAAGAGACCCAGTACTTC. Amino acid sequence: CSGARHQETQYF.

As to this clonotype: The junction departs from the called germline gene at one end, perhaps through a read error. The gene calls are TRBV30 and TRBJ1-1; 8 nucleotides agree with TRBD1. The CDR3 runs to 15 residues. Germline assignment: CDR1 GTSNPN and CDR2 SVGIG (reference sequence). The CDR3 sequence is CVWSARTGWNTEAFF. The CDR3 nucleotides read TGTGTCTGGAGTGCACGGACAGGGTGGAACACTGAAGCTTTCTTT.

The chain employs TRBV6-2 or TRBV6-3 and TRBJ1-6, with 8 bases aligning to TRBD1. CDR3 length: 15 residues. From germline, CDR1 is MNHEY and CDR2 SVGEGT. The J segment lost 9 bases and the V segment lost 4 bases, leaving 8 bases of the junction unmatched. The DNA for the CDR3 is TGTGCCAGCAGTTCCGGACAGGGCCTCAGTTCACCCCTCCACTTT. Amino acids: CASSSGQGLSSPLHF.

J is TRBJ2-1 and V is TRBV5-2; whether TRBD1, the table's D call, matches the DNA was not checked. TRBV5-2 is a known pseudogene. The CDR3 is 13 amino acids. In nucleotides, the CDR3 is TGCGCCAGCAGCCAATGGGACCGCGATGAGCAGTTCTTC. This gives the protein CASSQWDRDEQFF.

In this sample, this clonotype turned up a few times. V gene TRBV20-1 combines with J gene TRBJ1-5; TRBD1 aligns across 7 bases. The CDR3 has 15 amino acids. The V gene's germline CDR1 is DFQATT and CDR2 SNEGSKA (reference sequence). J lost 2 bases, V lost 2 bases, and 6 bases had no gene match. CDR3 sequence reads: CSARPTGVGNQPQHF. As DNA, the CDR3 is TGCAGTGCTAGACCCACAGGGGTCGGCAATCAGCCCCAGCATTTT.

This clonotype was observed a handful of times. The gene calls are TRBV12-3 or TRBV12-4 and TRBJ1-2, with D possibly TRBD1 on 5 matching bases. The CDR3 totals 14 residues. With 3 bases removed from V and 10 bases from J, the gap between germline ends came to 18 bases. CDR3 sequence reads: CASSLWGAPGAYTF. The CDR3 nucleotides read TGTGCCAGCAGTTTGTGGGGCGCCCCTGGGGCCTACACCTTC.

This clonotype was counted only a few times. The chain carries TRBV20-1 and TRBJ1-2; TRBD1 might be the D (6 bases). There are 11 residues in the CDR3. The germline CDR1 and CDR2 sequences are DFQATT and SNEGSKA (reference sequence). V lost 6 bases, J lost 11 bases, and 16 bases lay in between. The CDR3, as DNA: TGCAGTGCCCTGGGGGCCGGCGGGTACACCTTC. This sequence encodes CSALGAGGYTF.